The 16 T cell receptor beta chains listed next were all sequenced from one sample in a study of control samples from healthy donors and cancer patients. Using immunoSEQ multiplex PCR, the repertoire was profiled, and TCRdb retains in-frame clones only, with some absent. The profile shows under 150,000 clones, roughly 92% of them singletons. The sequenced sample was blood. These receptor sequences come from a man under 40 in good health.

The rearrangement links TRBV9 to TRBJ1-1; 8 bases align to TRBD1. Germline CDR1 is SGDLS and CDR2 is YYNGEE. With V trimmed by 4 bases and J by 4 bases, 3 bases remained unmatched. This CDR3 region has 13 residues. Here the CDR3 reads CASSRDRGTEAFF. DNA of the CDR3: TGTGCCAGCAGCCGCGACAGGGGCACTGAAGCTTTCTTT. Full variable domain (outside the CDR3, taken from reference TRBV9 and TRBJ1-1): DSGVTQTPKHLITATGQRVTLRCSPRSGDLSVYWYQQSLDQGLQFLIQYYNGEERAKGNILERFSAQQFPDLHSELNLSSLELGDSALYFCASSRDRGTEAFFGQGTRLTVV.

In DNA, the CDR3 is TGTGCCAGCAGCGTAGTTTCAGCGGGAGTCCCCAATGAGCAGTTCTTC. Protein: CASSVVSAGVPNEQFF. The rearrangement joins TRBV9 to TRBJ2-1; 8 bases line up with TRBD2. CDR1 is SGDLS, CDR2 YYNGEE, per germline. V shed 0 bases, J shed 6 bases, and the junction held 8 bases outside the gene matches. The CDR3 contains 16 residues.

V usage is TRBV9 and J usage is TRBJ2-2, with a weak D call TRBD2 (5 bases). CDR3 length equals 15 residues. V lost 0 bases, J lost 4 bases, and 10 bases lay in between. Per germline, CDR1 SGDLS and CDR2 YYNGEE. The CDR3 nucleotides read TGTGCCAGCAGCGTAGGAGCGGAACCCACCGGGGAGCTGTTTTTT. Translated, it gives CASSVGAEPTGELFF.

The genes are TRBV2 and TRBJ2-7, with D hard to call. The CDR3 runs 19 residues. Trimming cost V 8 bases and J 6 bases, with 35 bases left between them. The germline CDR1 and CDR2 sequences are SNHLY and FYNNEI. The CDR3 protein is CASGHFILSKDLRVREQYF. The CDR3 DNA is TGTGCCAGCGGGCACTTCATATTGTCGAAAGACCTACGGGTACGCGAGCAGTACTTC. Variable domain in full (rest from reference TRBV2 and TRBJ2-7): EPEVTQTPSHQVTQMGQEVILRCVPISNHLYFYWYRQILGQKVEFLVSFYNNEISEKSEIFDDQFSVERPDGSNFTLKIRSTKLEDSAMYFCASGHFILSKDLRVREQYFGPGTRLTVT.

This chain connects TRBV19 to TRBJ1-5, with a possible D match to TRBD1 (5 bases). The V gene lost 2 bases and the J gene lost 8 bases, with 19 bases spanning the gap. Germline values: CDR1 LNHDA, CDR2 SQIVND (reference sequence). The CDR3 runs to 16 residues. As DNA, the CDR3 is TGTGCCAGTAGTATATACGGGACTCCCCGTTCGGAGCCCCAGCATTTT. It translates to CASSIYGTPRSEPQHF.

The rearrangement joins TRBV5-1 to TRBJ1-6, with D tentatively TRBD1 (5 bases). This CDR3 comprises 17 residues. Germline CDR1 SGHRS, CDR2 YFSETQ. V was shortened by 7 bases and J by 0 bases, with 17 bases between the two germline ends. The CDR3, as DNA: TGCGCCAGCGGGGAAGGCACAGGAATCTCCTATAATTCACCCCTCCACTTT. Residues: CASGEGTGISYNSPLHF. Full variable domain (remainder filled in from reference TRBV5-1 and TRBJ1-6): KAGVTQTPRYLIKTRGQQVTLSCSPISGHRSVSWYQQTPGQGLQFLFEYFSETQRNKGNFPGRFSGRQFSNSRSEMNVSTLELGDSALYLCASGEGTGISYNSPLHFGNGTRLTVT.

This chain links TRBV7-2 with TRBJ2-4; 8 bases match TRBD2. The CDR3 is made up of 15 amino acids. Germline values: CDR1 SGHTA, CDR2 FQGNSA. J lost 3 bases, V lost 5 bases, and 6 bases had no gene match. The CDR3 DNA reads TGTGCCAGCAGCGACGGGAGGGCCGACAAAAACATTCAGTACTTC. This gives the protein CASSDGRADKNIQYF.

J is TRBJ2-1 and V is TRBV19; no definite D call. Germline V CDR1 and CDR2: LNHDA, SQIVND (reference sequence). Trimming pared 1 base from V and 3 bases from J, leaving 7 bases between. The CDR3 loop spans 14 amino acids. The CDR3 DNA reads as TGTGCCAGTAGTATAGGGGCAGACTACAATGAGCAGTTCTTC. Protein sequence: CASSIGADYNEQFF. The variable domain in full, completed from reference TRBV19 and TRBJ2-1, reads DGGITQSPKYLFRKEGQNVTLSCEQNLNHDAMYWYRQDPGQGLRLIYYSQIVNDFQKGDIAEGYSVSREKKESFPLTVTSAQKNPTAFYLCASSIGADYNEQFFGPGTRLTVL.

V is TRBV18 and J is TRBJ1-4; D call uncertain. The CDR3 consists of 16 residues. V was pared by 1 base and J by 0 bases, with 9 bases between. In germline, CDR1 is KGHSH, CDR2 LQKENI. CDR3 in amino acids: CASSPRTLATNEKLFF. The CDR3, as DNA: TGTGCCAGCTCACCACGTACACTAGCAACTAATGAAAAACTGTTTTTT.

V usage is TRBV10-1 and J usage is TRBJ2-7; D remains ambiguous. Looked up from germline, CDR1 is WNHNN and CDR2 is SYGVQD (reference sequence). Trimming removed 2 bases from V and 4 bases from J, with 9 bases in between. CDR3 length: 13 residues. CDR3 amino acids: CASSEGWGYEQYF. CDR3 DNA sequence: TGCGCCAGCAGTGAGGGCTGGGGATACGAGCAGTACTTC.

The chain links TRBV9 to TRBJ2-1; 9 nucleotides line up with TRBD2. Germline CDR1 is SGDLS and CDR2 is YYNGEE. V lost 3 bases, J lost 0 bases, and 4 bases stayed unmatched. This CDR3 contains 16 residues. The CDR3 sequence: CASSGISGSSYNEQFF. In DNA, the CDR3 is TGTGCCAGCAGCGGAATTAGCGGGAGCTCCTACAATGAGCAGTTCTTC. Together with reference TRBV9 and TRBJ2-1, the CDR3 gives the full variable domain: DSGVTQTPKHLITATGQRVTLRCSPRSGDLSVYWYQQSLDQGLQFLIQYYNGEERAKGNILERFSAQQFPDLHSELNLSSLELGDSALYFCASSGISGSSYNEQFFGPGTRLTVL.

V usage is TRBV30 and J usage is TRBJ1-2; 7 bases map to TRBD1. The germline V gene encodes CDR1 GTSNPN and CDR2 SVGIG (reference sequence). The CDR3 spans 13 residues. Germline trimming cut 1 base from V and 8 bases from J; bases unmatched to any gene: 7. The CDR3 coding sequence is TGTGCCTGGAGTGAAACGACAGGGAGAGGCTACACCTTC. Its translation is CAWSETTGRGYTF.

V is TRBV19 and J is TRBJ1-1; D perhaps matches TRBD1 (5 bases). From germline, CDR1 is LNHDA and CDR2 SQIVND (reference sequence). V dropped 5 bases and J dropped 3 bases, with 10 bases sitting between them. The CDR3 consists of 13 residues. The CDR3 loop is CASSFDRDTEAFF. The CDR3 nucleotides are TGTGCCAGTAGTTTTGACAGAGACACTGAAGCTTTCTTT.

The J gene is TRBJ1-1, the V gene TRBV11-3, with unresolved D. Germline lookup yields CDR1 SGHNT and CDR2 YENEEA. The CDR3 contains 14 residues. Trimming shortened V by 0 bases and J by 1 base, and 6 bases separated the two germline ends. As DNA, the CDR3 is TGTGCCAGCAGCTTAGATTCCGGGAACACTGAAGCTTTCTTT. This codes for CASSLDSGNTEAFF. The full variable domain, its missing parts supplied by reference TRBV11-3 and TRBJ1-1, is EAGVVQSPRYKIIEKKQPVAFWCNPISGHNTLYWYLQNLGQGPELLIRYENEEAVDDSQLPKDRFSAERLKGVDSTLKIQPAELGDSAVYLCASSLDSGNTEAFFGQGTRLTVV.

V and J are TRBV14 and TRBJ1-4; 7 bases align to TRBD1. CDR3 length equals 15 residues. Trimming took 4 bases from V and 2 from J; bases not matched to a gene: 4. CDR1 and CDR2 (germline): SGHDN, FVKESK. CDR3 bases: TGTGCCAGCAGCCCTAGACAGGGTACTAATGAAAAACTGTTTTTT. It specifies CASSPRQGTNEKLFF.

The chain carries TRBV29-1 and TRBJ1-2; D is possibly TRBD1 (6 bases). This CDR3 is 14 amino acids long. V was cut by 4 bases and J by 8 bases, with 20 bases left in between. Germline values: CDR1 SQVTM, CDR2 ANQGSEA. Here the CDR3 reads CSVAYPGVLYGYTF. In DNA form, the CDR3 reads TGCAGCGTTGCATATCCAGGGGTTCTCTACGGCTACACCTTC.